This is a list of T cell receptor beta chains from one sample in a study of T cells expressing NK-cell markers. From the 5' RACE reads, TCRdb lists one entry per CDR3 protein and no DNA. The table for this sample gives about 390,000 distinct CDR3 sequences. Sequencing was done on a sample of blood T cells: a sorted CD56 or NKG2C T cell subset, CD4+ or CD8+ T cells, or bulk PBMC T cells (not recorded which). The receptors originated from a woman in her forties or fifties in good health. Both conserved end residues are part of each CDR3.

V gene: TRBV7-9
J gene: TRBJ1-6
CDR3 protein: CASSLVTGLSSPLHF

V gene: TRBV28
J gene: TRBJ1-5
CDR3 protein: CASSRTNQPQHF

V gene: TRBV12-3/TRBV12-4
J gene: TRBJ2-5
CDR3 protein: CASSSILAGDATQYF

V gene: TRBV27
J gene: TRBJ2-7
CDR3 protein: CASSQLAGDSEQYF

V gene: TRBV11-2
J gene: TRBJ2-1
CDR3 protein: CASSLLAGKGNEQFF

V gene: TRBV29-1
J gene: TRBJ2-2
CDR3 protein: CSVVNTGELFF

V gene: TRBV2
J gene: TRBJ2-1
CDR3 protein: CASVGNNEQFF

V gene: TRBV24-1
J gene: TRBJ2-5
CDR3 protein: CATSDDRVRETQYF

V gene: TRBV4-1
J gene: TRBJ2-3
CDR3 protein: CASSQDGRSERADTQYF

V gene: TRBV12-3/TRBV12-4
J gene: TRBJ1-1
CDR3 protein: CASSLRQGYTEAFF

V gene: TRBV11-2
J gene: TRBJ2-7
CDR3 protein: CASSPAGLAGPSYEQYF

V gene: TRBV7-8
J gene: TRBJ2-1
CDR3 protein: CASSLLSAGSSYNEQFF

V gene: TRBV29-1
J gene: TRBJ1-5
CDR3 protein: CSVAARAGQPQHF

V gene: TRBV4-1
J gene: TRBJ2-1
CDR3 protein: CASSLSQLRGTTRYNEQFF

V gene: TRBV5-1
J gene: TRBJ2-1
CDR3 protein: CASSLPGLAGGPNEQFF

V gene: TRBV6-4
J gene: TRBJ2-2
CDR3 protein: CASSALGNTGELFF

V gene: TRBV29-1
J gene: TRBJ1-2
CDR3 protein: CSVRPGLANYGYTF